A single sample gave rise to the 2 T cell receptor beta chains below, sequenced in a study of blood T cell repertoires in COVID-19. This table comes from immunoSEQ multiplex PCR, and its TCRdb copy is limited to in-frame clones, with some not included. The table shows about 200,000 clones, with approximately 84% occurring only once. The specimen sequenced was peripheral blood. The receptors shown here come from a human donor with acute or convalescent COVID-19. The donor label of this sample is uncertain.

On this clone itself: Other DNA sequences within the sample encode an identical CDR3. The J gene is TRBJ1-1, the V gene TRBV12-3 or TRBV12-4; D is possibly TRBD1 (5 bases). The V end lost 6 bases, the J end lost 5 bases, and 13 bases lay between the germline ends. This CDR3 contains 13 residues. CDR3 DNA sequence: TGTGCCAGCAGCCTCGGTGGGGGGACTGAAGCTTTCTTT. It translates to CASSLGGGTEAFF.

V is TRBV12-5 and J is TRBJ1-6, with 8 positions matching TRBD1. Trimming cost V 3 bases and J 9 bases; bases outside gene matches: 4. Germline-derived CDR1 and CDR2 are LGHNT and FRNRAP. The CDR3 contains 14 residues. The CDR3 loop is CASGLGTGASPLHF. Written as DNA, the CDR3 is TGTGCTAGTGGTTTAGGGACAGGAGCTTCACCCCTCCACTTT.